This T cell receptor (beta chain) was identified in a study of neoadjuvant nivolumab and ipilimumab in lung cancer. On the study more broadly: The combination arm added day-1 ipilimumab 1 mg/kg to nivolumab 3 mg/kg on days 1, 15, 29. Study results and caveats: TCR richness and clonality were higher in tumors than adjacent uninvolved lung. Pathologic regression was not significantly tied to TCR clonality.

The germline CDR1 and CDR2 sequences are ENHRY and SYGVKD. The CDR3 runs 13 residues. Trimming pared 10 bases from V and 0 bases from J, leaving 12 bases between. Assay: immunoSEQ multiplex PCR; the TCRdb copy retains only in-frame clones and omits some. The sample has tens of thousands of clones, 80% seen once; the top ten hold around 5.7%. Worth noting for this clone: Its antigen is still unknown.

The clonotype was recovered from an adult with non-small cell lung cancer. The chain employs TRBV10-3 and TRBJ1-1; TRBD1 might be the D (5 bases). This specimen consisted of peripheral blood, obtained before neoadjuvant nivolumab, alone or with ipilimumab. The CDR3 DNA follows: TGTGCCACAACTGGGACGGTGAACACTGAAGCTTTCTTT. Translated, it gives CATTGTVNTEAFF.